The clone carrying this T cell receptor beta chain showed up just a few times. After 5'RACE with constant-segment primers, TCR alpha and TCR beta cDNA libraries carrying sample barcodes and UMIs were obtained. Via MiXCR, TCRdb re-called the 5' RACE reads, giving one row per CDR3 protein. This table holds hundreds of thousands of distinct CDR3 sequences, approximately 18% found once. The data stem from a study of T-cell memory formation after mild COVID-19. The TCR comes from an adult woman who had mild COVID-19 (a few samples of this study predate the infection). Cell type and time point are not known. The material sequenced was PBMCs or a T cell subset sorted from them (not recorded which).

Here the CDR3 reads CASSRGTGRSEQYF. The CDR3 DNA reads TGTGCCAGCAGTCGGGGGACAGGGCGGTCCGAGCAGTACTTC. V and J are TRBV6-5 and TRBJ2-7; 9 bases align to TRBD1. This CDR3 is 14 amino acids long. Germline V CDR1 and CDR2: MNHEY, SVGAGI. The trim removed 5 bases at V and 6 bases at J, leaving 8 bases unmatched.